This paragraph reports one T cell receptor beta chain. Its specificity is not known. Sampling of blood occurred at baseline, cycle 4 day 1, and cycle 7 day 1. The CDR3 spans 14 residues. The V end was cut by 6 bases, the J end by 4 bases, with 15 bases between. Germline values: CDR1 MNHEY, CDR2 SMNVEV (reference sequence). The source of the sample is a study of OX40 agonist ivuxolimab in advanced cancers. Study in general: An agonistic anti-OX40 (CD134) antibody, ivuxolimab, was used to treat the patients. Study-wide results and limits: Doses of 0.1 to 3.0 mg/kg were accompanied by clonal expansion of CD4+ and CD8+ blood T cells by week 6.

Some clones are missing from TCRdb's copy, which holds only in-frame ones; the method was immunoSEQ multiplex PCR. The data contain 20,000 or so clones, 65% to 80% of them singletons. The starting material was CD4+ or CD8+ T cells sorted from blood, obtained in a trial of the OX40 agonist ivuxolimab. The receptor was isolated from an adult with an advanced solid tumor such as melanoma, head and neck, liver or kidney cancer. This chain connects TRBV27 to TRBJ1-1; D gene ambiguous. CDR3 bases: TGTGCCAGCAGGAGACGGTCCCCCTTCACTGAAGCTTTCTTT. Protein: CASRRRSPFTEAFF.